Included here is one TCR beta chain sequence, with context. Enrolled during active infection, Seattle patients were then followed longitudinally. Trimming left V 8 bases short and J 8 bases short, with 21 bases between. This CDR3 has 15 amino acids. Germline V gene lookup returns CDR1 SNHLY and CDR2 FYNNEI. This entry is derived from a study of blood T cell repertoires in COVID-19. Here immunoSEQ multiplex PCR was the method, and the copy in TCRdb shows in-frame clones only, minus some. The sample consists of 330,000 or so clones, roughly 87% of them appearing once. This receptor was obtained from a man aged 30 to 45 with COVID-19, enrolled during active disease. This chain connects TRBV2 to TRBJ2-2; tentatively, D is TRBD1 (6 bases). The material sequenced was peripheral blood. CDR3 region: CASGSLRGAGGELFF. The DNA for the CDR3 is TGTGCCAGCGGCTCTCTCAGGGGCGCAGGGGGGGAGCTGTTTTTT.